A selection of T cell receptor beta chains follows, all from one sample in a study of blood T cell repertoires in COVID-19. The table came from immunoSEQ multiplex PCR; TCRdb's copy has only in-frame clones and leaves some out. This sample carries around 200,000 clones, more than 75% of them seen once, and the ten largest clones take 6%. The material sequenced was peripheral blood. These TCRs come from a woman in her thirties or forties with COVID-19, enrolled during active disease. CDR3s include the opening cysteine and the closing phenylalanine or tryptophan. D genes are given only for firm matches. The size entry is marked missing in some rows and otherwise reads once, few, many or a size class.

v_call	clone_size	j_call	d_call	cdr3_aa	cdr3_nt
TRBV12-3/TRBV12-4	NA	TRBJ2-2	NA	CASAAGSIGELFF	TGTGCCAGCGCCGCGGGCTCAATCGGGGAGCTGTTTTTT
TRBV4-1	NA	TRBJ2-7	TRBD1	CASSQQGAKIYEQYF	TGCGCCAGCAGCCAACAGGGGGCGAAGATCTACGAGCAGTACTTC
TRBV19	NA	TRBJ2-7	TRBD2	CASSIKRGVLMEQYF	TGTGCCAGTAGTATAAAGCGGGGGGTCCTTATGGAGCAGTACTTC
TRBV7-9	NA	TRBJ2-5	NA	CASSLGSTLRETQYF	TGTGCCAGCAGCTTAGGGTCGACTCTCCGGGAGACCCAGTACTTC
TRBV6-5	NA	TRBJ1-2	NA	CASSGRTANYGYTF	TGTGCCAGCAGCGGAAGGACAGCTAACTATGGCTACACCTTC
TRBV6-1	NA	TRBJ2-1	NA	CASSESWSVNEQFF	TGTGCCAGCAGTGAAAGTTGGTCGGTCAATGAGCAGTTCTTC
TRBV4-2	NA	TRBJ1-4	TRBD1	CASSQGQGDGNEKLFF	TGTGCCAGCAGCCAAGGACAGGGCGACGGTAATGAAAAACTGTTTTTT
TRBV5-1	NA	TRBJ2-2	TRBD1	CASSLEGQGARDTGELFF	TGCGCCAGCAGCTTGGAGGGACAGGGGGCCCGGGACACCGGGGAGCTGTTTTTT
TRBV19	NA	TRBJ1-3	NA	CATWFGAGNTIYF	TGTGCCACCTGGTTCGGGGCTGGAAACACCATATATTTT
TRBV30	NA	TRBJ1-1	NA	CAFCFSAEAFF	TGTGCCTTCTGCTTCAGCGCTGAAGCTTTCTTT
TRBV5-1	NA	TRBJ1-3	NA	CASSWIAGGDSGNTIYF	TGCGCCAGCAGCTGGATTGCGGGGGGCGACTCTGGAAACACCATATATTTT
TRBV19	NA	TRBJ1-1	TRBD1	CASSPRTGRGTEAFF	TGTGCCAGTAGTCCCCGGACAGGGCGAGGCACTGAAGCTTTCTTT
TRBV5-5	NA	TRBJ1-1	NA	CASSLTVTNTEAFF	TGTGCCAGCAGCTTGACTGTTACGAACACTGAAGCTTTCTTT
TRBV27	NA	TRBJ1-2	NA	CASSSAFFLLANYGYTF	TGTGCCAGCAGTTCCGCCTTCTTCCTGTTAGCTAACTATGGCTACACCTTC
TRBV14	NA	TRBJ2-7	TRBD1	CASRLTGVSYEQYF	TGTGCCAGCCGCCTTACAGGGGTCTCCTACGAGCAGTACTTC
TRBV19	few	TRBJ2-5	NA	CASNPTHGGETQYF	TGTGCCAGTAACCCCACACACGGGGGAGAGACCCAGTACTTC
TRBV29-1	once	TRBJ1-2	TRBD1	CSVVGQGVNYGYTF	TGCAGCGTAGTAGGACAGGGGGTTAACTATGGCTACACCTTC
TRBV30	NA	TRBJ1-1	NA	CAWSYRATEAFF	TGTGCCTGGAGTTACAGGGCAACTGAAGCTTTCTTT
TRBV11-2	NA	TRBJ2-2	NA	CASSLGWRKKTNTGELFF	TGTGCCAGCAGCTTAGGTTGGCGGAAGAAGACGAACACCGGGGAGCTGTTTTTT
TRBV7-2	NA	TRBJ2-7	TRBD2	CASSLTLALSSYEQYF	TGTGCCAGCAGCTTAACACTAGCGTTGAGCTCCTACGAGCAGTACTTC
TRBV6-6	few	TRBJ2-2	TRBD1	CASDRAANTGELFF	TGTGCCAGCGACAGGGCCGCGAACACCGGGGAGCTGTTTTTT
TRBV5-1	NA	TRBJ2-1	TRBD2	CASTGLAGNNEQFF	TGCGCCAGCACGGGACTAGCGGGAAACAATGAGCAGTTCTTC
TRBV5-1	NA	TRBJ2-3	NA	CASSLTSTDTQYF	TGCGCCAGCAGCTTGACTAGCACAGATACGCAGTATTTT
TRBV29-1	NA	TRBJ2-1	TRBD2	CSAAETSGYNEQFF	TGCAGCGCGGCGGAGACTAGCGGTTACAATGAGCAGTTCTTC
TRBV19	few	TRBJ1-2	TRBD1	CASRPGQGANGYGYTF	TGTGCCAGTAGACCGGGACAGGGGGCGAATGGCTATGGCTACACCTTC
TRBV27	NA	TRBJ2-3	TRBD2	CASSSTSGRRYTQYF	TGTGCCAGCAGTTCAACTAGCGGGAGGAGGTATACGCAGTATTTT
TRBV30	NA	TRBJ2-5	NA	CAWSGLRETQYF	TGTGCCTGGAGTGGGCTCAGAGAGACCCAGTACTTC
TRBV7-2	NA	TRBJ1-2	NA	CASSSNHGSVYGYTF	TGTGCCAGCAGCTCCAACCACGGCAGCGTCTATGGCTACACCTTC
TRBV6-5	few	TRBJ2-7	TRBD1	CASRGTDFSYEQYF	TGTGCCAGCAGGGGGACAGACTTCTCCTACGAGCAGTACTTC
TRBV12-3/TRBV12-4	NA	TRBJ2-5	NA	CASSPQEGAGWYF	TGTGCCAGCAGCCCCCAGGAGGGGGCCGGCTGGTACTTC
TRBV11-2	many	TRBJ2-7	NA	CASSFRASSYEQYF	TGTGCCAGCAGCTTTCGCGCGAGCTCCTACGAGCAGTACTTC
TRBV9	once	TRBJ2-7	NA	CASSVRASGEQYF	TGTGCCAGCAGCGTCCGGGCCTCGGGGGAGCAGTACTTC
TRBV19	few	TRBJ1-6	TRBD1	CASTWGTDSPLHF	TGTGCCAGTACTTGGGGGACAGATTCACCCCTCCACTTT
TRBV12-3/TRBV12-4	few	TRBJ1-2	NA	CASSKGNRYTF	TGTGCCAGCAGTAAGGGGAATCGCTACACCTTC
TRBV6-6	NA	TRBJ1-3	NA	CASSFDSSGNTIYF	TGTGCCAGCAGTTTTGACAGCTCTGGAAACACCATATATTTT
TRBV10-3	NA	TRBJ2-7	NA	CAISVKQGDEQYF	TGTGCCATCAGTGTTAAACAGGGCGACGAGCAGTACTTC
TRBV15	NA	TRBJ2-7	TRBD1	CATSRGTGGYEQYF	TGTGCCACCAGCAGAGGTACAGGGGGTTACGAGCAGTACTTC
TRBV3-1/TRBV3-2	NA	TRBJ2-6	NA	CASSLSGSGANVLTF	TGTGCCAGCAGCCTAAGCGGCTCTGGGGCCAACGTCCTGACTTTC
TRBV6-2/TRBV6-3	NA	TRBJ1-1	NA	CASSRPPGEAEAFF	TGTGCCAGCAGCCGCCCCCCGGGGGAGGCTGAAGCTTTCTTT
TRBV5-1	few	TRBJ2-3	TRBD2	CASAGTSGGDTQYF	TGCGCCAGCGCCGGGACTAGCGGTGGAGATACGCAGTATTTT
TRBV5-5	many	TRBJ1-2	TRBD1	CASSSGNPTGNYGYTF	TGTGCCAGCAGCTCCGGTAACCCGACAGGGAACTATGGCTACACCTTC